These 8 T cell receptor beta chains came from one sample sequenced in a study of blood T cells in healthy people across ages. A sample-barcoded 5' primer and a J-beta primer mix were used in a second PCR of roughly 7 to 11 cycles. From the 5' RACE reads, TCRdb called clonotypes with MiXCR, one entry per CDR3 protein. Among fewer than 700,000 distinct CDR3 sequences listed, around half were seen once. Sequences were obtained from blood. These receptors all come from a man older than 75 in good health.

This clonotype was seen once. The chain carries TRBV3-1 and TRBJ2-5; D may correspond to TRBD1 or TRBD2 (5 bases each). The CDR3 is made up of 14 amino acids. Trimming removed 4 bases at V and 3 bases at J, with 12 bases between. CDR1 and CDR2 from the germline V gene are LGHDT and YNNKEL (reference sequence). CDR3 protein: CASSPKLGEETQYF. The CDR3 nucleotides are TGTGCCAGCAGCCCAAAACTAGGGGAAGAGACCCAGTACTTC.

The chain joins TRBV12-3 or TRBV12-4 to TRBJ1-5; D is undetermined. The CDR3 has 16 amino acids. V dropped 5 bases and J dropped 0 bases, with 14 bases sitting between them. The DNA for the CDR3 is TGTGCCAGCAGTCCCTCCCGCAGTTATAGCAATCAGCCCCAGCATTTT. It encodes CASSPSRSYSNQPQHF.

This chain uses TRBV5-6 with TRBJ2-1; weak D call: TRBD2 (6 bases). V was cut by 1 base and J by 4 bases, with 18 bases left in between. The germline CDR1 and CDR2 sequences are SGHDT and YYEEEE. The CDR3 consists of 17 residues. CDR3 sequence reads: CASSLFQRTSGYNEQFF. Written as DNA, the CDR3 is TGTGCCAGCAGCTTGTTTCAGAGGACAAGCGGGTACAATGAGCAGTTCTTC.

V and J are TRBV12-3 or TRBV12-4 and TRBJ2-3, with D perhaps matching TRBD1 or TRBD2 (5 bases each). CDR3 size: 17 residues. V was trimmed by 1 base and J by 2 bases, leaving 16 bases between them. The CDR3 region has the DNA TGTGCCAGCAGTTTAGGTGGGGACCAGCCCTTCACAGATACGCAGTATTTT. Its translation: CASSLGGDQPFTDTQYF.

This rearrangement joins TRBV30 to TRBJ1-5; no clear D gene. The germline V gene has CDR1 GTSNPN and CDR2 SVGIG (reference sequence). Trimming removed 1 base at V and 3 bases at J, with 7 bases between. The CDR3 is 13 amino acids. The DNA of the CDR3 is TGTGCCTGGAGTGGACGTTACAATCAGCCCCAGCATTTT. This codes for CAWSGRYNQPQHF.

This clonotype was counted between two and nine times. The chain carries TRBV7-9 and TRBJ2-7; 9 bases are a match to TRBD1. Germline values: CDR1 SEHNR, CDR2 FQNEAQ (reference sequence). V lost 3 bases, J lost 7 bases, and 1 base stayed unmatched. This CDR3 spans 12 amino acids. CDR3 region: CASSFGTGEQYF. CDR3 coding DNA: TGTGCCAGCAGCTTCGGGACAGGGGAGCAGTACTTC.

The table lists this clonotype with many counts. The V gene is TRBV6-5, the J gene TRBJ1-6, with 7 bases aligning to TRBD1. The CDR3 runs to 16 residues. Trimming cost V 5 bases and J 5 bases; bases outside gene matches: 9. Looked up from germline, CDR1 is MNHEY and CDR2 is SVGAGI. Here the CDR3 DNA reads TGTGCCAGCAGTACCTCGACAGGGTTTAATAATTCACCCCTCCACTTT. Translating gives CASSTSTGFNNSPLHF.

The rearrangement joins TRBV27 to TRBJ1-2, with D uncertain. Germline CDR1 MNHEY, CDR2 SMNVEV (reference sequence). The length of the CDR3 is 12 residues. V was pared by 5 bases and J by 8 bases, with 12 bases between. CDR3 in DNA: TGTGCCAGCAGTCCCCGGGCAGGAGGCTACACCTTC. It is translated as CASSPRAGGYTF.